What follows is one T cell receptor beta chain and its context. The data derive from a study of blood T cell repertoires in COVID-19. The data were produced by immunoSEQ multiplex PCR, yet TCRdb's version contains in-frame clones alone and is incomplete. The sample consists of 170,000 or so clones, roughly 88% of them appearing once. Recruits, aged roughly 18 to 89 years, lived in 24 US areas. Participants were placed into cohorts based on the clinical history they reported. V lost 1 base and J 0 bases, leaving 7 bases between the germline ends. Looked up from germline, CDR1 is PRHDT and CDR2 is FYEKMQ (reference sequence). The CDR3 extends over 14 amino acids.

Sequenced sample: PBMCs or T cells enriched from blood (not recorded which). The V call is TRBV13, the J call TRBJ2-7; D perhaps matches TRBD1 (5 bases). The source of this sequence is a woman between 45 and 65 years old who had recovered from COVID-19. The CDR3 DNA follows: TGTGCCAGCAGCTTAGTTGACAGCTCCTACGAGCAGTACTTC. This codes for CASSLVDSSYEQYF.